These T cell receptor beta chains were read from a single sample in a study of blood T cell repertoires in COVID-19. Measured with immunoSEQ multiplex PCR; TCRdb has only the in-frame clones, and not every one. The sample lists some 100,000 clones, 81% occurring once. Sequenced sample: peripheral blood. These receptors were obtained from a human donor in a cohort sampled during active COVID-19. Both conserved end residues are part of each CDR3. D genes are given only for firm matches. Expanded clones are given a class, and other clones once, few, many or no size at all.

d_gene,j_gene,v_gene,abundance,CDR3nt,CDR3aa
NA,TRBJ1-2,TRBV19,NA,TGTGCCAGTAGTACGCCGAGGGACACGTCCGGGAACTATGGCTACACCTTC,CASSTPRDTSGNYGYTF
NA,TRBJ2-2,TRBV6-2/TRBV6-3,once,TGTGCCAGCAGTTACGCACAGATCAACACCGGGGAGCTGTTTTTT,CASSYAQINTGELFF
TRBD1,TRBJ2-1,TRBV18,NA,TGTGCCAGCTCACGACAGGGGTACAATGAGCAGTTCTTC,CASSRQGYNEQFF
NA,TRBJ2-7,TRBV20-1,NA,TGCAGTGCGCTACAGGGTTACGAGCAGTACTTC,CSALQGYEQYF
TRBD1,TRBJ2-7,TRBV7-2,NA,TGTGCCAGCAGCCTTCCAACAGGGGAAGAGCAGTACTTC,CASSLPTGEEQYF
NA,TRBJ2-3,TRBV5-8,NA,TGTGCCAGCAGCTTGAGGGGGAAGGAGCCTGGGGGGTATTTT,CASSLRGKEPGGYF
TRBD1,TRBJ2-3,TRBV24-1,NA,TGTGCCACCAGTATCACGGGACAGGGCTCAGATACGCAGTATTTT,CATSITGQGSDTQYF
TRBD2,TRBJ2-7,TRBV24-1,NA,TGTGCCACCAGTGATTCCAATAGCGGGAGCTCCTACGAGCAGTACTTC,CATSDSNSGSSYEQYF
NA,TRBJ1-6,TRBV27,NA,TGTGCCAGCAGTCCGGGGGTAAATTCACCCCTCCACTTT,CASSPGVNSPLHF
NA,TRBJ1-1,TRBV14,NA,TGTGCCAGCAGCCCACTCAGGTGGGCCATGAACACTGAAGCTTTCTTT,CASSPLRWAMNTEAFF
TRBD1,TRBJ1-5,TRBV18,NA,TGTGCCAGCACGGACAGGAGCAATCAGCCCCAGCATTTT,CASTDRSNQPQHF
TRBD2,TRBJ2-1,TRBV28,NA,TGTGCCAGCACCAAGCGGGGGTCCTACAATGAGCAGTTCTTC,CASTKRGSYNEQFF
NA,TRBJ1-2,TRBV7-2,NA,TGTGCCAGCAGCTTAGGGTCACAGTATGGCTACACCTTC,CASSLGSQYGYTF
TRBD2,TRBJ2-1,TRBV6-6,few,TGTGCCAGCAGTTACCAAAGCGGGAACTCCTACAATGAGCAGTTCTTC,CASSYQSGNSYNEQFF
TRBD1,TRBJ2-1,TRBV25-1,NA,TGTGCCAGCAGTGAACCGGGACAGTCCCACAATGAGCAGTTCTTC,CASSEPGQSHNEQFF
NA,TRBJ1-2,TRBV5-1,NA,TGCGCCAGCAGCTTGGTCCAGGGAAGTGATGGCTACACCTTC,CASSLVQGSDGYTF
NA,TRBJ1-1,TRBV28,few,TGTGCCAGCAGTCCCGACATGAACACTGAAGCTTTCTTT,CASSPDMNTEAFF
TRBD1,TRBJ1-1,TRBV6-2/TRBV6-3,NA,TGTGCCAGCAGTTCCGCCCGATTCGGGACAGGGGGCTCCGAAGCTTTCTTT,CASSSARFGTGGSEAFF
TRBD1,TRBJ1-2,TRBV7-8,NA,TGTGCCAGCAGCTTAGTCCAGGGGGCGGGCTATGGCTACACCTTC,CASSLVQGAGYGYTF
NA,TRBJ1-1,TRBV19,once,TGTGCCAGTAGTTTTTCCTCGTGGGGAGTGAACACTGAAGCTTTCTTT,CASSFSSWGVNTEAFF
NA,TRBJ1-5,TRBV18,NA,TGTGCCAGCTCATCGCGGGGGCTCTCTAAAAGCAATCAGCCCCAGCATTTT,CASSSRGLSKSNQPQHF
NA,TRBJ2-3,TRBV6-2/TRBV6-3,few,TGTGCCAGCAGTCCGTACCGGGACACAGATACGCAGTATTTT,CASSPYRDTDTQYF
NA,TRBJ2-1,TRBV5-5,NA,TGTGCCAGCAGCTTGGCACCGAGCTCCTACAATGAGCAGTTCTTC,CASSLAPSSYNEQFF
NA,TRBJ2-2,TRBV9,few,TGTGCCAGCAGCGTAGACGTAGACACCGGGGAGCTGTTTTTT,CASSVDVDTGELFF
NA,TRBJ2-5,TRBV28,NA,TGTGCCAGCAGTTCGCCGACAGCTCAAGAGACCCAGTACTTC,CASSSPTAQETQYF
TRBD1,TRBJ1-1,TRBV28,NA,TGTGCCAGCAGTTTAGACAGGGTGAGCACTGAAGCTTTCTTT,CASSLDRVSTEAFF
NA,TRBJ2-7,TRBV28,NA,TGTGCCAGCAGTTTGGGCCAAAGTCCCTACGAGCAGTACTTC,CASSLGQSPYEQYF
TRBD2,TRBJ2-1,TRBV24-1,NA,TGTGCCACCAGTGAAACTAGCGGGAGGGTCGCCTACAATGAGCAGTTCTTC,CATSETSGRVAYNEQFF
NA,TRBJ2-7,TRBV7-2,NA,TGTGCCAGCAGCTTAGCTACAGGGCCGACCTACGAGCAGTACTTC,CASSLATGPTYEQYF
NA,TRBJ2-7,TRBV18,NA,TGTGCCAGCTCACAGGGGTTTCATGGCGAGCAGTACTTC,CASSQGFHGEQYF
NA,TRBJ2-3,TRBV6-6,NA,TGTGCCAGCAGTTACGGGGCCAGAGCAGATACGCAGTATTTT,CASSYGARADTQYF
NA,TRBJ1-1,TRBV6-4,NA,TGTGCCAGCGGGCAAAATATGAACACTGAAGCTTTCTTT,CASGQNMNTEAFF
TRBD1,TRBJ2-3,TRBV5-1,NA,TGCGCCAGCAGCTTGGAAACAGGGGGCATCACAGATACGCAGTATTTT,CASSLETGGITDTQYF
TRBD1,TRBJ1-4,TRBV9,NA,TGTGCCAGCAAGTGGGACAGATTAAATGAAAAACTGTTTTTT,CASKWDRLNEKLFF
NA,TRBJ1-1,TRBV27,NA,TGTGCCAGCAGTTTAAAGGGCAGGGAGAACACTGAAGCTTTCTTT,CASSLKGRENTEAFF
NA,TRBJ2-5,TRBV3-1/TRBV3-2,NA,TGTGCCAGCAGCCAAGGAGCCTATACCCAGTACTTC,CASSQGAYTQYF
NA,TRBJ2-2,TRBV7-3,NA,TGTGCCAGCAGCCCCACAGGGACGAACACCGGGGAGCTGTTTTTT,CASSPTGTNTGELFF
NA,TRBJ2-7,TRBV7-2,NA,TGTGCCAGCAGCTTAGCGGTCGCGGGGAGAGCCTACGAGCAGTACTTC,CASSLAVAGRAYEQYF
TRBD1,TRBJ1-1,TRBV6-5,NA,TGTGCCAGCAGAGCCGACAGGGGGCGAACTGAAGCTTTCTTT,CASRADRGRTEAFF
NA,TRBJ1-3,TRBV21-1,NA,TGTGCCAGCAGCAAACGGCGGGGGTCCTCTGGAAACACCATATATTTT,CASSKRRGSSGNTIYF
TRBD1,TRBJ1-1,TRBV19,NA,TGTGCCAGTAATATCACTGGGACAGGGGGCTTGGTAAAGACTGAAGCTTTCTTT,CASNITGTGGLVKTEAFF
NA,TRBJ1-1,TRBV7-2,NA,TGTGCCAGCAGCTTGGAACAGGGAAGGGTAGCTTTCTTT,CASSLEQGRVAFF
TRBD1,TRBJ2-7,TRBV19,once,TGTGCCAGTAGTACACAGGGGGGTGCCTACGAGCAGTACTTC,CASSTQGGAYEQYF
NA,TRBJ1-1,TRBV5-4,NA,TGTGCCAGCAGCCACACAGGGAACACTGAAGCTTTCTTT,CASSHTGNTEAFF
NA,TRBJ2-2,TRBV6-2/TRBV6-3,many,TGTGCCAGCAGTTCCCTACAGGGAGGGACCGGGGAGCTGTTTTTT,CASSSLQGGTGELFF
TRBD1,TRBJ1-3,TRBV7-9,NA,TGTGCCAGCAGACCTACCGGGACAGATGGAAACACCATATATTTT,CASRPTGTDGNTIYF
TRBD1,TRBJ1-1,TRBV11-2,few,TGTGCCAGCAGCTCGGACAGGATAATGAACACTGAAGCTTTCTTT,CASSSDRIMNTEAFF
NA,TRBJ1-5,TRBV7-2,NA,TGTGCCAGCAGCTTATCCCAGGGTGGCAATCAGCCCCAGCATTTT,CASSLSQGGNQPQHF
NA,TRBJ2-7,TRBV11-2,NA,TGTGCCAGCAGCACAACAGACGGCAACTCCTACGAGCAGTACTTC,CASSTTDGNSYEQYF
TRBD1,TRBJ1-1,TRBV19,NA,TGTGCGGCTGGGACAGGGCGAAAGACTGAAGCTTTCTTT,CAAGTGRKTEAFF
NA,TRBJ2-7,TRBV6-1,NA,TGTGCCAGCAGTGACGGTCGTGGGGGCCCCTACGAGCAGTACTTC,CASSDGRGGPYEQYF